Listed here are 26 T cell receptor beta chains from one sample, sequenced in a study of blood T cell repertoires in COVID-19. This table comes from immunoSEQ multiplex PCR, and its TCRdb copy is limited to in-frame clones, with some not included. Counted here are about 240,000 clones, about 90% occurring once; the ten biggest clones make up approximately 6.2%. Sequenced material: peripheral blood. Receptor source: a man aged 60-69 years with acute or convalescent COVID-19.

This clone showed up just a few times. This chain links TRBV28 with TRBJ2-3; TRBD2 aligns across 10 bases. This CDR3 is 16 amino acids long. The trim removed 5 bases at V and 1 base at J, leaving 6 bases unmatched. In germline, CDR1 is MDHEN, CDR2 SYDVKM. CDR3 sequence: CASSPSGGEGTDTQYF. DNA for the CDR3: TGTGCCAGCAGTCCTAGCGGGGGAGAAGGCACAGATACGCAGTATTTT. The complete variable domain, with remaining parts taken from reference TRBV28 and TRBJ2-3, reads DVKVTQSSRYLVKRTGEKVFLECVQDMDHENMFWYRQDPGLGLRLIYFSYDVKMKEKGDIPEGYSVSREKKERFSLILESASTNQTSMYLCASSPSGGEGTDTQYFGPGTRLTVL.

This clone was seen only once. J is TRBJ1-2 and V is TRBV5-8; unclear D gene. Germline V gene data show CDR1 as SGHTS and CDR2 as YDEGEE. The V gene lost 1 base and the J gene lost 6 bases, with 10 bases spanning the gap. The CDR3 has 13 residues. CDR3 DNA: TGTGCCAGCAGCTTGAGCCTACTTCATGGCTACACCTTC. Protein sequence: CASSLSLLHGYTF.

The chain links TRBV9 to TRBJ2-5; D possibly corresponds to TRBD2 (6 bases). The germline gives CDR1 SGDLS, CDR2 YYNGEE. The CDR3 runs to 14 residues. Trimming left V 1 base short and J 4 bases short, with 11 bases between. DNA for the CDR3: TGTGCCAGCAGCGTAAGTCTGGGGGGAGAGACCCAGTACTTC. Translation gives CASSVSLGGETQYF. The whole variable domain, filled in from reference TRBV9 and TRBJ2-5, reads DSGVTQTPKHLITATGQRVTLRCSPRSGDLSVYWYQQSLDQGLQFLIQYYNGEERAKGNILERFSAQQFPDLHSELNLSSLELGDSALYFCASSVSLGGETQYFGPGTRLLVL.

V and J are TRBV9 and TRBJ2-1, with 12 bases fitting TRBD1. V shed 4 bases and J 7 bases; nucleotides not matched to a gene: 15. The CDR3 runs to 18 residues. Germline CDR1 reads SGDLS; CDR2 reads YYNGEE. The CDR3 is CASSPGTGGWGGPNEQFF. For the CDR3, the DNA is TGTGCCAGCAGCCCAGGGACAGGGGGCTGGGGCGGGCCGAATGAGCAGTTCTTC.

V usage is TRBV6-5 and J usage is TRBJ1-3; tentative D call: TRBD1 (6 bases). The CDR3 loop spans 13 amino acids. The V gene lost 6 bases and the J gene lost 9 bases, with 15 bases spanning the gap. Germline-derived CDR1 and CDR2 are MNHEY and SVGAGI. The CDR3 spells CASSDYREATIYF. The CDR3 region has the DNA TGTGCCAGCAGCGATTACAGGGAAGCCACCATATATTTT.

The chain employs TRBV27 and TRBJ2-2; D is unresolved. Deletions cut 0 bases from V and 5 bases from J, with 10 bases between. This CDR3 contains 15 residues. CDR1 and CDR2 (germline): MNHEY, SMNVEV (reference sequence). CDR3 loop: CASSLSGSRTGELFF. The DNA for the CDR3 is TGTGCCAGCAGTTTATCTGGTAGCCGGACCGGGGAGCTGTTTTTT.

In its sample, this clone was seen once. CDR3 bases: TGTGCCTGGAGTCGGAGGGGAGCAGATACGCAGTATTTT. Amino acid sequence: CAWSRRGADTQYF. The chain joins TRBV30 to TRBJ2-3, with D perhaps TRBD2 (6 bases). V lost 2 bases, J lost 4 bases, and 10 bases lay in between. The CDR3 consists of 13 residues. In germline, CDR1 is GTSNPN, CDR2 SVGIG (reference sequence).

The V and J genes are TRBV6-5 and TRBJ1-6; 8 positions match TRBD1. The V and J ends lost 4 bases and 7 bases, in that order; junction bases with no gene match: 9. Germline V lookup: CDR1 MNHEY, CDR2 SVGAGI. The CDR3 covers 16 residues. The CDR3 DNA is TGTGCCAGCAGTTCCAACGACAGGGGATACAATTCACCCCTCCACTTT. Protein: CASSSNDRGYNSPLHF.

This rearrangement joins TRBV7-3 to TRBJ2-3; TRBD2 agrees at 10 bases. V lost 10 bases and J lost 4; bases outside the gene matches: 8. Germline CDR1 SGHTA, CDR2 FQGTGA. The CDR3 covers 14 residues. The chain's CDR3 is CANDGTSEADTQYF. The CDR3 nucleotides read TGTGCCAACGATGGGACTAGCGAGGCAGATACGCAGTATTTT. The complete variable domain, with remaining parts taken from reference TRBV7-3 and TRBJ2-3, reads GAGVSQTPSNKVTEKGKYVELRCDPISGHTALYWYRQSLGQGPEFLIYFQGTGAADDSGLPNDRFFAVRPEGSVSTLKIQRTERGDSAVYLCANDGTSEADTQYFGPGTRLTVL.

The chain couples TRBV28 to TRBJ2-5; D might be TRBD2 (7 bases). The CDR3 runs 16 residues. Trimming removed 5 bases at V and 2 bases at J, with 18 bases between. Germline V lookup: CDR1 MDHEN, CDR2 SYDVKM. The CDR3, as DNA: TGTGCCAGCAGTCTAGGGGGGGAGGGGTTTCAAGAGACCCAGTACTTC. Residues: CASSLGGEGFQETQYF.

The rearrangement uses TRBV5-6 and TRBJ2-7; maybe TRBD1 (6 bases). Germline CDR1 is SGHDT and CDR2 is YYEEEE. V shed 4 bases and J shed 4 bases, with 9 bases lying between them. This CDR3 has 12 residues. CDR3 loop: CASSVQGYEQYF. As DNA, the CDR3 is TGTGCCAGCAGCGTACAGGGTTACGAGCAGTACTTC.

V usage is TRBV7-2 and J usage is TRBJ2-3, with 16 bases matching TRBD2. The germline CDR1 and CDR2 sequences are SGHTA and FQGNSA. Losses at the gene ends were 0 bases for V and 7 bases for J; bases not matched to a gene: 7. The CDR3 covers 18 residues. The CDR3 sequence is CASSLAGLAGGPWNTQYF. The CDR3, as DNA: TGTGCCAGCAGCTTAGCGGGACTAGCGGGAGGGCCGTGGAATACGCAGTATTTT.

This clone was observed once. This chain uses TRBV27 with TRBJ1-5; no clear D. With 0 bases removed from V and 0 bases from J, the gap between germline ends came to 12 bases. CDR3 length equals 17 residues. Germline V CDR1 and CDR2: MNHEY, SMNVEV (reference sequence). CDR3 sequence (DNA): TGTGCCAGCAGTTTATCTGCTCGGTTTCATAGCAATCAGCCCCAGCATTTT. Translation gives CASSLSARFHSNQPQHF.

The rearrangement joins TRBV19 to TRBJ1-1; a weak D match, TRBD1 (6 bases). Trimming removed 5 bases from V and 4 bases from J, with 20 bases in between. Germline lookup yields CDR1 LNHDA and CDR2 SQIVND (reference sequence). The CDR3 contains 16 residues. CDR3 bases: TGTGCCAGTAGTTCCCGCGGGGGGCCCCGGAGCACTGAAGCTTTCTTT. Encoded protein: CASSSRGGPRSTEAFF.

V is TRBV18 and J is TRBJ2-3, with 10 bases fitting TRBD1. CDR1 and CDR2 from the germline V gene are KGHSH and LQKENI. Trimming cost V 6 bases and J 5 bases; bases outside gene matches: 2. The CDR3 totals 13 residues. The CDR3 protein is CASSDRGEDTQYF. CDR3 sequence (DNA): TGTGCCAGCTCGGACAGGGGGGAAGATACGCAGTATTTT.

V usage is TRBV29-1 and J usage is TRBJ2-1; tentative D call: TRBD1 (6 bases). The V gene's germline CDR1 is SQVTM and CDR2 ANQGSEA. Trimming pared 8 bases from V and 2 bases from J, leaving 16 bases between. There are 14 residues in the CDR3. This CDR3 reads CSFRAGETYNEQFF. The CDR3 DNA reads TGCAGCTTTAGGGCAGGGGAGACCTACAATGAGCAGTTCTTC.

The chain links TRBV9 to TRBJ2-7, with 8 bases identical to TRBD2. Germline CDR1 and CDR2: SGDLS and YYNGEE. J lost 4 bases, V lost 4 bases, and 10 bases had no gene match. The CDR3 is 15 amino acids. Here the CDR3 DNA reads TGTGCCAGCAGCCCGCGGGGAGCGGGAGAGTACGAGCAGTACTTC. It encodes CASSPRGAGEYEQYF. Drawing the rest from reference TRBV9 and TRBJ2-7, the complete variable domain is DSGVTQTPKHLITATGQRVTLRCSPRSGDLSVYWYQQSLDQGLQFLIQYYNGEERAKGNILERFSAQQFPDLHSELNLSSLELGDSALYFCASSPRGAGEYEQYFGPGTRLTVT.

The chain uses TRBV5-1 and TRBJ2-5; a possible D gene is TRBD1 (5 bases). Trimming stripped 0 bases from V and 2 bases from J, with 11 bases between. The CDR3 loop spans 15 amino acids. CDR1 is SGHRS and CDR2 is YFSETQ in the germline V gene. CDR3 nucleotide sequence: TGCGCCAGCAGCTTGGTTGACAGAAAACAAGAGACCCAGTACTTC. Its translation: CASSLVDRKQETQYF.

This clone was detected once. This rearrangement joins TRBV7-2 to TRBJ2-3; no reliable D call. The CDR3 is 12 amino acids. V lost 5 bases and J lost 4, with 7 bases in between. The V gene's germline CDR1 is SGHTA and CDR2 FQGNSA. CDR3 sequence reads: CASSPYPDTQYF. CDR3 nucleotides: TGTGCCAGCAGCCCCTACCCAGATACGCAGTATTTT. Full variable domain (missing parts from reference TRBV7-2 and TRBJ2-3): GAGVSQSPSNKVTEKGKDVELRCDPISGHTALYWYRQSLGQGLEFLIYFQGNSAPDKSGLPSDRFSAERTGGSVSTLTIQRTQQEDSAVYLCASSPYPDTQYFGPGTRLTVL.

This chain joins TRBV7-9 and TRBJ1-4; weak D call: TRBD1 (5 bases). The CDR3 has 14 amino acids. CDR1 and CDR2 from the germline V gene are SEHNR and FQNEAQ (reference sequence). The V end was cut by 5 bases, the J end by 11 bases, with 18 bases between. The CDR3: CASSGAGGRDKLFF. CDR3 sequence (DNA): TGTGCCAGCAGCGGCGCCGGGGGAAGAGACAAACTGTTTTTT.

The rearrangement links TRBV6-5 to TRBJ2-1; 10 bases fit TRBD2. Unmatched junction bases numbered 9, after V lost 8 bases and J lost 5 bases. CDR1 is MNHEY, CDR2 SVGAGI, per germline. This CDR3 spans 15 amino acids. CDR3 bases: TGTGCCAGCGGGAACCGTGGACTAGCGGACAATGAGCAGTTCTTC. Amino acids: CASGNRGLADNEQFF.

CDR3 sequence (DNA): TGCGCCAGCAGCACTGCTCCCGGGACAGGGGGAGGTGGCTACACCTTC. Translating it yields CASSTAPGTGGGGYTF. V is TRBV5-1 and J is TRBJ1-2; 11 bases align to TRBD1. The V segment lost 4 bases and the J segment 7 bases; nucleotides outside the gene matches: 12. This CDR3 is built from 16 residues. Germline CDR1 is SGHRS and CDR2 is YFSETQ.

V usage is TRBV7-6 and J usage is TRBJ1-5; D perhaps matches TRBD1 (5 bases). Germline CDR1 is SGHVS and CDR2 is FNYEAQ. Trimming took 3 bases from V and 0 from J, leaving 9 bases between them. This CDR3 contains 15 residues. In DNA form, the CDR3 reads TGTGCCAGCAGCTTGACAGTGGATAGCAATCAGCCCCAGCATTTT. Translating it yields CASSLTVDSNQPQHF.

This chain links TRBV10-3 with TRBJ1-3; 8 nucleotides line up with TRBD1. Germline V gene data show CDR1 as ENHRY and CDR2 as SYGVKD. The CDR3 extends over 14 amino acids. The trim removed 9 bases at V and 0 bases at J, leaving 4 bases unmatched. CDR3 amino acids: CAIAGQVSGNTIYF. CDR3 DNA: TGTGCCATAGCGGGACAGGTCTCTGGAAACACCATATATTTT.

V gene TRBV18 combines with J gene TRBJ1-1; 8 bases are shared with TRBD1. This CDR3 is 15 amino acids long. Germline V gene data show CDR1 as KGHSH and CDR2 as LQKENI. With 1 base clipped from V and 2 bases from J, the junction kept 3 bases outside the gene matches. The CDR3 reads CASSPRQGANTEAFF. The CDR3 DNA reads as TGTGCCAGCTCACCACGGCAGGGGGCTAACACTGAAGCTTTCTTT.

Here the CDR3 DNA reads TGTGCCTGGAGTGTACAGGGGAGTAATGAAAAACTGTTTTTT. Amino acid sequence: CAWSVQGSNEKLFF. The rearrangement links TRBV30 to TRBJ1-4, with TRBD1 matching over 7 bases. Germline V gene sequence: CDR1 GTSNPN, CDR2 SVGIG (reference sequence). The length of the CDR3 is 14 residues. V gave up 0 bases and J gave up 4 bases; unmatched junction bases: 2. The full variable domain, its missing parts supplied by reference TRBV30 and TRBJ1-4, is SQTIHQWPATLVQPVGSPLSLECTVEGTSNPNLYWYRQAAGRGLQLLFYSVGIGQISSEVPQNLSASRPQDRQFILSSKKLLLSDSGFYLCAWSVQGSNEKLFFGSGTQLSVL.